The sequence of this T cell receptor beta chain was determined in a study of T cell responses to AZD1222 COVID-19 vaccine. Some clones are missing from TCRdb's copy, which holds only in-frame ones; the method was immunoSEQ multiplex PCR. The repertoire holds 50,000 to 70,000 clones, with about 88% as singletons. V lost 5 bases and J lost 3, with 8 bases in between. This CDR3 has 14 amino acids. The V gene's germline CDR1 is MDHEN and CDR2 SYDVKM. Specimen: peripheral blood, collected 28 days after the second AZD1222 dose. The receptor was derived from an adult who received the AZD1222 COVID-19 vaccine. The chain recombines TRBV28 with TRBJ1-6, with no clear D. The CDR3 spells CASSGLIYNSPLHF. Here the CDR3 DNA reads TGTGCCAGCAGTGGACTGATCTATAATTCACCCCTCCACTTT. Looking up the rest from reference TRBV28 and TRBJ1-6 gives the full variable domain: DVKVTQSSRYLVKRTGEKVFLECVQDMDHENMFWYRQDPGLGLRLIYFSYDVKMKEKGDIPEGYSVSREKKERFSLILESASTNQTSMYLCASSGLIYNSPLHFGNGTRLTVT.